This record concerns one T cell receptor beta chain sequence. The antigen is not known. V shed 4 bases and J 3 bases; nucleotides not matched to a gene: 6. The CDR3 is 15 residues long. CDR1 and CDR2 from the germline V gene are SGHNT and YYREEE (reference sequence). These data come from a study of human T cells and chemical hapten exposure. About the research overall: Yields of TCR per sample differed, chiefly owing to small differences in pooled library volume. Study conclusions and caveats: Correlating positively with patch test score were the PT1 expanded TCR counts. Sensitizing with DPC caused no change in TCRs above 1 in 1000 frequency.

TCRdb called the RACE reads again in MiXCR, with one record for every CDR3 protein. The table records approximately 340,000 distinct CDR3 sequences, around 7% of them present only once. Time point denoted: patch test 1, 2 weeks after DPC sensitization. The treatment: therapeutic diphenylcyclopropenone sensitization with weekly scalp DPC. This sequence joins TRBV5-4 and TRBJ1-4; 7 bases agree with TRBD1. The source was whole blood, collected in connection with sensitization to the hapten diphenylcyclopropenone (DPC). The sequence was collected from a woman younger than 35 with alopecia areata. Some clones in this sample may be carry-over from other donors' samples. The CDR3 nucleotides read TGTGCCAGCAGCATAAGACAGGGCCCTAATGAAAAACTGTTTTTT. This translates into CASSIRQGPNEKLFF.